The 27 T cell receptor beta chains listed next were all sequenced from one sample in a study of OX40 agonist ivuxolimab in advanced cancers. The repertoire was sequenced with immunoSEQ multiplex PCR; TCRdb's copy has only in-frame clones and lacks some. The table lists 70,000 to 95,000 clones, roughly 94% of them singletons. The source was CD4+ or CD8+ T cells sorted from blood, collected in a trial of the OX40 agonist ivuxolimab. The receptors were sampled from an adult with an advanced solid tumor such as melanoma, head and neck, liver or kidney cancer.

The gene calls are TRBV13 and TRBJ1-2, with a weak D call TRBD1 (6 bases). V gave up 6 bases and J gave up 8 bases, with 10 bases separating them. CDR3 length: 11 residues. Germline lookup yields CDR1 PRHDT and CDR2 FYEKMQ (reference sequence). This CDR3 reads CASRVDRGYTF. The CDR3, as DNA: TGTGCCAGCAGGGTAGACAGGGGCTACACCTTC.

This clone occurred once. The rearrangement joins TRBV27 to TRBJ2-1, with 9 bases aligning to TRBD2. Trimming at V came to 1 base and at J to 4 bases, leaving 5 bases not matched to a gene. The CDR3 totals 16 residues. Looked up from germline, CDR1 is MNHEY and CDR2 is SMNVEV (reference sequence). The CDR3 sequence is CASSLLAGGAYNEQFF. As DNA, the CDR3 is TGTGCCAGCAGTTTATTGGCGGGAGGGGCTTACAATGAGCAGTTCTTC.

This clone was seen once. The chain uses TRBV27 and TRBJ2-7, with 11 bases fitting TRBD2. The germline V gene encodes CDR1 MNHEY and CDR2 SMNVEV (reference sequence). Germline trimming cut 5 bases from V and 3 bases from J; bases unmatched to any gene: 9. CDR3 length: 16 amino acids. DNA for the CDR3: TGTGCCAGCAGTCCCACAGGGACTAGCGGAGGCTACGAGCAGTACTTC. This sequence encodes CASSPTGTSGGYEQYF.

This chain joins TRBV27 and TRBJ2-1; D is possibly TRBD1 (8 bases). Germline V CDR1 and CDR2: MNHEY, SMNVEV (reference sequence). The CDR3 extends over 15 amino acids. V was pared by 5 bases and J by 3 bases, with 14 bases between. The DNA of the CDR3 is TGTGCCAGCAGTCTACAGGGGGGGAACTACAATGAGCAGTTCTTC. Translating gives CASSLQGGNYNEQFF.

This clone was seen just once. J is TRBJ2-5 and V is TRBV5-8, with 16 positions matching TRBD2. Germline CDR1 and CDR2: SGHTS and YDEGEE. The V segment lost 1 base and the J segment 0 bases; nucleotides outside the gene matches: 6. This CDR3 is 19 amino acids long. The DNA of the CDR3 is TGTGCCAGCAGCTTGTTGGGACTAGCGGGGGGGACGTACCAAGAGACCCAGTACTTC. Translation gives CASSLLGLAGGTYQETQYF.

The genes are TRBV27 and TRBJ1-5, with D tentatively TRBD1 (6 bases). The CDR3 totals 15 residues. Trimming cost V 5 bases and J 6 bases, with 17 bases left between them. The germline CDR1 and CDR2 sequences are MNHEY and SMNVEV (reference sequence). In nucleotides, the CDR3 is TGTGCCAGCAGTCCGCGCCCCAGGGGAATTCAGCCCCAGCATTTT. Protein: CASSPRPRGIQPQHF.

The rearrangement links TRBV28 to TRBJ1-3; no clear D. Deletions cut 4 bases from V and 3 bases from J, with 19 bases between. This CDR3 has 17 residues. Looked up from germline, CDR1 is MDHEN and CDR2 is SYDVKM. The CDR3 spells CASSSPRGRVGGNTIYF. CDR3 bases: TGTGCCAGCAGTTCACCCCGAGGGAGGGTAGGTGGAAACACCATATATTTT.

The chain recombines TRBV9 with TRBJ2-2; D may match TRBD1 or TRBD2 (5 bases each). CDR1 SGDLS and CDR2 YYNGEE come from the germline V gene. CDR3 size: 14 residues. Trimming took off 0 bases at V and 6 bases at J, with 9 bases between the two ends. The CDR3 DNA follows: TGTGCCAGCAGCGTAGCTCTGGGGGCCGGGGAGCTGTTTTTT. Protein sequence: CASSVALGAGELFF.

The chain's CDR3 is CATPVTTGRLNTEAFF. CDR3 in DNA: TGTGCCACCCCAGTAACCACAGGGAGGCTGAACACTGAAGCTTTCTTT. The chain employs TRBV2 and TRBJ1-1; a possible D gene is TRBD1 (6 bases). The CDR3 totals 16 residues. V was clipped by 10 bases and J by 0 bases, with 21 bases between them. Germline V gives CDR1 SNHLY, CDR2 FYNNEI.

The genes are TRBV30 and TRBJ1-5, with no clear D. CDR1 and CDR2 (germline): GTSNPN, SVGIG (reference sequence). CDR3 size: 13 residues. V shed 0 bases and J shed 7 bases, with 10 bases lying between them. Here the CDR3 DNA reads TGTGCCTGGAGTGTAGGGTTCCCCCAGCCCCAGCATTTT. The encoded protein is CAWSVGFPQPQHF.

V is TRBV27 and J is TRBJ2-1; D might be TRBD1 or TRBD2, each matching 5 bases. Trimming cost V 7 bases and J 1 base, with 20 bases left between them. This CDR3 is 17 amino acids long. The germline V gene encodes CDR1 MNHEY and CDR2 SMNVEV (reference sequence). The CDR3 DNA reads TGTGCCAGCACCCATTACGGGACGGTGGCTTCCTACAATGAGCAGTTCTTC. Translation: CASTHYGTVASYNEQFF.

The V call is TRBV27, the J call TRBJ2-1; D uncertain. The germline CDR1 and CDR2 sequences are MNHEY and SMNVEV (reference sequence). Between the trimmed V and J ends, which lost 5 bases and 0 bases, there was a span of 14 bases. This CDR3 is built from 16 residues. The CDR3 bases are TGTGCCAGCAGTATACTACCGGTGAGCTCCTACAATGAGCAGTTCTTC. It translates to CASSILPVSSYNEQFF.

The chain recombines TRBV9 with TRBJ2-1; TRBD2 might be the D (5 bases). The V end lost 4 bases, the J end lost 2 bases, and 13 bases lay between the germline ends. The CDR3 sequence is 15 residues long. Germline CDR1 SGDLS, CDR2 YYNGEE. The CDR3 here is CASSPSRVTYNEQFF. CDR3 coding DNA: TGTGCCAGCAGCCCCTCGAGGGTTACCTACAATGAGCAGTTCTTC.

The genes are TRBV4-1 and TRBJ1-1, with D maybe TRBD1 (6 bases). Germline CDR1 and CDR2: MGHRA and YSYEKL. With 4 bases removed from V and 7 bases from J, the gap between germline ends came to 10 bases. The CDR3 is 12 residues long. The CDR3 sequence is CASSLGQNEAFF. The CDR3, as DNA: TGCGCCAGCAGCCTAGGACAGAATGAAGCTTTCTTT.

This clone was counted a single time. CDR3 residues: CASSGPLAATYEQYF. CDR3 nucleotides: TGTGCCAGCAGTGGTCCCCTAGCGGCTACCTACGAGCAGTACTTC. The gene calls are TRBV2 and TRBJ2-7, with 7 bases aligning to TRBD2. V shed 4 bases, J shed 2 bases, and the junction held 8 bases outside the gene matches. The CDR3 is made up of 15 amino acids. Germline V gene sequence: CDR1 SNHLY, CDR2 FYNNEI. Supplemented by reference TRBV2 and TRBJ2-7, the full variable domain reads EPEVTQTPSHQVTQMGQEVILRCVPISNHLYFYWYRQILGQKVEFLVSFYNNEISEKSEIFDDQFSVERPDGSNFTLKIRSTKLEDSAMYFCASSGPLAATYEQYFGPGTRLTVT.

This chain links TRBV7-8 with TRBJ2-1; D gene unclear. The germline V and J ends were trimmed by 1 base and 2 bases, with 9 bases remaining between them. Germline V lookup: CDR1 SGHVS, CDR2 FQNEAQ. The CDR3 covers 15 residues. CDR3 DNA: TGTGCCAGCAGCTTAGGCGGTCACCCCTACAATGAGCAGTTCTTC. It codes for CASSLGGHPYNEQFF.

This clone was found once. The chain combines TRBV5-6 with TRBJ2-3, with TRBD2 matching 8 bases. V was clipped by 0 bases and J by 6 bases; unmatched bases: 9. CDR1 SGHDT and CDR2 YYEEEE come from the germline V gene. This CDR3 contains 16 residues. CDR3 nucleotides: TGTGCCAGCAGCTTGGAGGCGCGGGAGGTGACGGATACGCAGTATTTT. Its protein product is CASSLEAREVTDTQYF.

The chain has TRBV19 and TRBJ1-1, with a tentative D call TRBD1 (5 bases). This CDR3 has 11 amino acids. Germline V lookup: CDR1 LNHDA, CDR2 SQIVND (reference sequence). The V end lost 3 bases, the J end lost 10 bases, and 9 bases lay between the germline ends. CDR3 loop: CASSMGQRAFF. The DNA of the CDR3 is TGTGCCAGTAGTATGGGGCAACGAGCTTTCTTT.

The rearrangement joins TRBV6-5 to TRBJ2-5, with D unclear. CDR3 length: 14 residues. Trimming took off 0 bases at V and 1 base at J, with 6 bases between the two ends. CDR1 is MNHEY, CDR2 SVGAGI, per germline. CDR3 bases: TGTGCCAGCAGTTACTCGGATTTCCAAGAGACCCAGTACTTC. Translating it yields CASSYSDFQETQYF.

This chain uses TRBV4-3 with TRBJ2-4; 10 nucleotides match TRBD1. Germline V gives CDR1 LGHNA, CDR2 YSLEER. The CDR3 covers 17 residues. The J segment lost 4 bases and the V segment lost 4 bases, leaving 10 bases of the junction unmatched. As DNA, the CDR3 is TGCGCCAGCAGCCTATCCGAAAGACAGGGGGCAAAAAACATTCAGTACTTC. Its translation is CASSLSERQGAKNIQYF.

The chain recombines TRBV27 with TRBJ2-7, with D unclear. V lost 5 bases and J 1 base, leaving 18 bases between the germline ends. CDR1 MNHEY and CDR2 SMNVEV come from the germline V gene (reference sequence). The CDR3 length is 16 residues. Here the CDR3 DNA reads TGTGCCAGCAGTCCGAGCCCGCAGCCCTTGTCCTACGAGCAGTACTTC. Protein: CASSPSPQPLSYEQYF.

Details on this clone: The junction shows a germline mismatch at one end, possibly a read error. The chain employs TRBV5-3 and TRBJ2-7; D uncertain. TRBV5-3 is designated an ORF whose function remains uncertain. This CDR3 has 12 residues. The CDR3, as DNA: TGTGCCAGCAGCTTTTCGTCCTACGAGCAGTACTTC. Protein: CASSFSSYEQYF.

The chain is built from TRBV7-9 and TRBJ1-2; 9 nucleotides align to TRBD1. This CDR3 has 15 amino acids. The junction had 5 bases not matched to a gene; V was cut back by 3 bases and J by 3 bases. Germline loops: CDR1 SEHNR, CDR2 FQNEAQ (reference sequence). Written as DNA, the CDR3 is TGTGCCAGCAGCTTCCCCGACAGGGGGGACTATGGCTACACCTTC. Its protein product is CASSFPDRGDYGYTF. Complete variable domain (other parts from reference TRBV7-9 and TRBJ1-2): DTGVSQNPRHKITKRGQNVTFRCDPISEHNRLYWYRQTLGQGPEFLTYFQNEAQLEKSRLLSDRFSAERPKGSFSTLEIQRTEQGDSAMYLCASSFPDRGDYGYTFGSGTRLTVV.

The chain links TRBV5-5 to TRBJ2-7, with 10 nucleotides matching TRBD1. Germline values: CDR1 SGHKS, CDR2 YYEKEE (reference sequence). The CDR3 is 14 residues long. V lost 7 bases, J lost 5 bases, and 9 bases stayed unmatched. CDR3 DNA sequence: TGTGCCAGCTCTCGCGGGACAGGGGCTGACGAGCAGTACTTC. As protein: CASSRGTGADEQYF. Full variable domain (outside the CDR3, taken from reference TRBV5-5 and TRBJ2-7): DAGVTQSPTHLIKTRGQQVTLRCSPISGHKSVSWYQQVLGQGPQFIFQYYEKEERGRGNFPDRFSARQFPNYSSELNVNALLLGDSALYLCASSRGTGADEQYFGPGTRLTVT.

The chain carries TRBV4-1 and TRBJ1-5, with D possibly matching TRBD1 (6 bases). The CDR3 has 18 residues. V lost 1 base and J 2 bases, leaving 18 bases between the germline ends. From germline, CDR1 is MGHRA and CDR2 YSYEKL. CDR3 protein: CASSQGGTRGGRNQPQHF. DNA of the CDR3: TGCGCCAGCAGCCAAGGTGGGACAAGGGGAGGGCGCAATCAGCCCCAGCATTTT.

The rearrangement joins TRBV19 to TRBJ2-7; D tentatively fits TRBD1 or TRBD2 (5 bases each). Germline V CDR1 and CDR2: LNHDA, SQIVND (reference sequence). With 3 bases removed from V and 2 bases from J, the gap between germline ends came to 14 bases. The CDR3 is 15 residues long. CDR3 bases: TGTGCCAGTAGTATTACCCAGGGACCAACCTACGAGCAGTACTTC. This sequence encodes CASSITQGPTYEQYF.

This rearrangement joins TRBV10-3 to TRBJ1-5; D ambiguous. The V end was cut by 2 bases, the J end by 1 base, with 6 bases between. The CDR3 spans 14 residues. Germline values: CDR1 ENHRY, CDR2 SYGVKD. The CDR3 bases are TGTGCCATCAGTGAGGTGGACAGCAATCAGCCCCAGCATTTT. Encoded protein: CAISEVDSNQPQHF.